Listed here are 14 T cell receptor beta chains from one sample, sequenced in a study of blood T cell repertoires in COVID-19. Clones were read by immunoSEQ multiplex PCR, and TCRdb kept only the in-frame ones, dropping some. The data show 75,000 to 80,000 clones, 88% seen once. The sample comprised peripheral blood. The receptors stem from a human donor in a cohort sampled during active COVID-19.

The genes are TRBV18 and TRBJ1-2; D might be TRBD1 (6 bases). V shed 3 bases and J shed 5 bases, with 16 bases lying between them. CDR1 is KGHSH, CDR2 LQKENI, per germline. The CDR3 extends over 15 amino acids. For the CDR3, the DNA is TGTGCCAGCTCACCGACAGGAGAAGAAGGATATGGCTACACCTTC. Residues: CASSPTGEEGYGYTF.

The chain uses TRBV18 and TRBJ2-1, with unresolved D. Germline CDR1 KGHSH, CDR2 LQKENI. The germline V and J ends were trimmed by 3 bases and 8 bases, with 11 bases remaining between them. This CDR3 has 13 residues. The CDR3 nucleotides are TGTGCCAGCTCACCGAATAGAATCGATGAGCAGTTCTTC. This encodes CASSPNRIDEQFF.

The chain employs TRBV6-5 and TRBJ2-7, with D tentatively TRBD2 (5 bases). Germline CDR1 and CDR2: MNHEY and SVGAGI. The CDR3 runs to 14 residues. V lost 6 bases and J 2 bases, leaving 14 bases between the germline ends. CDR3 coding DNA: TGTGCCAGCAGGATCCGGGGTACCCCCTACGAGCAGTACTTC. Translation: CASRIRGTPYEQYF.

In DNA, the CDR3 is TGCGCCAGCAGCCAAGATAGAGGGACAGAGTTCTCTGGGGCCAACGTCCTGACTTTC. This sequence encodes CASSQDRGTEFSGANVLTF. The gene calls are TRBV4-3 and TRBJ2-6, with TRBD1 matching 7 bases. With 0 bases clipped from V and 0 bases from J, the junction kept 8 bases outside the gene matches. The CDR3 length is 19 residues. The germline V gene has CDR1 LGHNA and CDR2 YSLEER.

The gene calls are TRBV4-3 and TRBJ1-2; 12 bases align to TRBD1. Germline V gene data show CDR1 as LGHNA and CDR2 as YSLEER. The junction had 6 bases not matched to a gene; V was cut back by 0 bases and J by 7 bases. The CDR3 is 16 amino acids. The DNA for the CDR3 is TGCGCCAGCAGCCAAGATCTGGGGACAGGGGGCTTTGGCTACACCTTC. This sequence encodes CASSQDLGTGGFGYTF.

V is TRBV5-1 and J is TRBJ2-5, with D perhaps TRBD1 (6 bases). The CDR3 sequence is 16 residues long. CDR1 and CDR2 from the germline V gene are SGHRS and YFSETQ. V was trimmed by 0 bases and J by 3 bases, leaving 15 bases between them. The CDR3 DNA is TGCGCCAGCAGCTTGGCATTACGGGACATTAAAGAGACCCAGTACTTC. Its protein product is CASSLALRDIKETQYF.

The CDR3 nucleotides read TGTGCCAGCTCACCAGGCAGAGAACAGGGAAATAATGAAAAACTGTTTTTT. Encoded protein: CASSPGREQGNNEKLFF. This sequence joins TRBV18 and TRBJ1-4; weak D call: TRBD1 (6 bases). The CDR3 length is 17 residues. CDR1 and CDR2 from the germline V gene are KGHSH and LQKENI. Trimming took off 2 bases at V and 4 bases at J, with 17 bases between the two ends. The variable domain in full, with the rest retrieved from reference TRBV18 and TRBJ1-4, is NAGVMQNPRHLVRRRGQEARLRCSPMKGHSHVYWYRQLPEEGLKFMVYLQKENIIDESGMPKERFSAEFPKEGPSILRIQQVVRGDSAAYFCASSPGREQGNNEKLFFGSGTQLSVL.

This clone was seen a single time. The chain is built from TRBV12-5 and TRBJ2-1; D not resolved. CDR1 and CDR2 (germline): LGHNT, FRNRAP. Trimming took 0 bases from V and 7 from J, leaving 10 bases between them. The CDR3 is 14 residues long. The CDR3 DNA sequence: TGTGCTAGTGGTTTGGTACTGAAGTATAATGAGCAGTTCTTC. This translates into CASGLVLKYNEQFF.

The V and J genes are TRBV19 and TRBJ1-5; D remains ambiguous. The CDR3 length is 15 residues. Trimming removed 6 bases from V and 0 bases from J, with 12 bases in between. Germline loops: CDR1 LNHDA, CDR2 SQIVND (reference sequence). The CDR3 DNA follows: TGTGCCAGTAGATTTAGTCGCGGTAGCAATCAGCCCCAGCATTTT. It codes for CASRFSRGSNQPQHF.

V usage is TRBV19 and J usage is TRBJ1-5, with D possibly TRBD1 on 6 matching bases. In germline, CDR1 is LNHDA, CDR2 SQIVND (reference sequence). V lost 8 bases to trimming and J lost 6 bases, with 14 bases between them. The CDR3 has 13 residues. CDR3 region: CASDLQGGQPQHF. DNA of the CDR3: TGTGCCAGTGACCTTCAAGGGGGTCAGCCCCAGCATTTT.

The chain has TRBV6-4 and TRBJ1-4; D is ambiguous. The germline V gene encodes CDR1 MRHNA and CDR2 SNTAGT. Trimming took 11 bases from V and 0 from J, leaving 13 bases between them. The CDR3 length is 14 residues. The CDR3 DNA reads TGTGCCCAGGAGGGTCTGGCAACTAATGAAAAACTGTTTTTT. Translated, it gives CAQEGLATNEKLFF.

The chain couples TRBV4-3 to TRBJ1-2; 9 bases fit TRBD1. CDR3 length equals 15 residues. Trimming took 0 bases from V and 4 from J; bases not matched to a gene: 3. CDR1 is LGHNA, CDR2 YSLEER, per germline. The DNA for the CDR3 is TGCGCCAGCAGCCAAGATCGGGGACAGGGCTATGGCTACACCTTC. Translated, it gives CASSQDRGQGYGYTF.

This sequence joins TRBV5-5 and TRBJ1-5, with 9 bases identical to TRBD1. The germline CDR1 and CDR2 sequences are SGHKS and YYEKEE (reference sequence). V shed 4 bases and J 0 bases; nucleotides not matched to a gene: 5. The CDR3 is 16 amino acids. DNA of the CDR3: TGTGCCAGCAGCGGGGGGACAGGGAATAGCAATCAGCCCCAGCATTTT. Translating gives CASSGGTGNSNQPQHF.

DNA for the CDR3: TGTGCCAGCAGTCCACCTTTGACTAGCGGGAGGGCCCGGGAGACCCAGTACTTC. This sequence encodes CASSPPLTSGRARETQYF. The genes are TRBV6-2 or TRBV6-3 and TRBJ2-5; TRBD2 aligns across 14 bases. V lost 5 bases, J lost 5 bases, and 13 bases stayed unmatched. The germline V gene has CDR1 MNHEY and CDR2 SVGEGT. The CDR3 is 18 amino acids.